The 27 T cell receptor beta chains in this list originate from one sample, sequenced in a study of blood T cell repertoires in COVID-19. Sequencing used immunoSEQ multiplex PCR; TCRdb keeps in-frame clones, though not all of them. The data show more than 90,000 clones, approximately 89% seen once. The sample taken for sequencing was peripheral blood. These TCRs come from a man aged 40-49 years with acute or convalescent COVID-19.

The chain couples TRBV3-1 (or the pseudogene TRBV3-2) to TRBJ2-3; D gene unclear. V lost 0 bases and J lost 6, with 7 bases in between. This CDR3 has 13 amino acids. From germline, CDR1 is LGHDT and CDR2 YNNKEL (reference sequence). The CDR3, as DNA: TGTGCCAGCAGCCAAGATTGGGCTGATACGCAGTATTTT. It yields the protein CASSQDWADTQYF.

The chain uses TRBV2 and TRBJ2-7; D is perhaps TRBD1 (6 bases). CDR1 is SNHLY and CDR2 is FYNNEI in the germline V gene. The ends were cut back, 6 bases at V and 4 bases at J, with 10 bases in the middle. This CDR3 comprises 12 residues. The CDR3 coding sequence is TGTGCCAGCAGATACAGGGAGTACGAGCAGTACTTC. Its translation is CASRYREYEQYF. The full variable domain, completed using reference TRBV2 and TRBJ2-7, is EPEVTQTPSHQVTQMGQEVILRCVPISNHLYFYWYRQILGQKVEFLVSFYNNEISEKSEIFDDQFSVERPDGSNFTLKIRSTKLEDSAMYFCASRYREYEQYFGPGTRLTVT.

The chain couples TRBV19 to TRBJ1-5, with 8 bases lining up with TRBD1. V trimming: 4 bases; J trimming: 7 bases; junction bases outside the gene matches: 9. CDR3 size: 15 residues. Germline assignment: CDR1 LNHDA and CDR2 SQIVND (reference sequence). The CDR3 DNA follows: TGTGCCAGTAGTACCTCTCAGGGGGCAGGACAGCCCCAGCATTTT. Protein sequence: CASSTSQGAGQPQHF.

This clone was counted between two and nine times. CDR3 bases: TGTGCCTGGAGCGTTGGTCGGACAGGGGGCAGCGGGAGGCAACAAGAGACCCAGTACTTC. Translating it yields CAWSVGRTGGSGRQQETQYF. The chain uses TRBV30 and TRBJ2-5; 11 positions agree with TRBD1. The CDR3 spans 20 residues. CDR1 GTSNPN and CDR2 SVGIG come from the germline V gene (reference sequence). The ends lost 3 bases at V and 2 bases at J; junction bases unmatched: 20.

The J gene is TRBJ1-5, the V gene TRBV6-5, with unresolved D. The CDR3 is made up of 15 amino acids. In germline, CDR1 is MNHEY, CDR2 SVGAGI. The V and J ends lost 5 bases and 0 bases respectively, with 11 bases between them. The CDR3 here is CASSKADTSNQPQHF. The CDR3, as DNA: TGTGCCAGCAGTAAGGCGGATACTAGCAATCAGCCCCAGCATTTT.

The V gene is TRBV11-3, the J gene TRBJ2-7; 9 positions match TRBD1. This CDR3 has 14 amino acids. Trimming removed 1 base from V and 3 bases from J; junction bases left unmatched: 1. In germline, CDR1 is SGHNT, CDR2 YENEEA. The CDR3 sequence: CASSLGDRDYEQYF. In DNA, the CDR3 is TGTGCCAGCAGCTTAGGGGACAGGGACTACGAGCAGTACTTC.

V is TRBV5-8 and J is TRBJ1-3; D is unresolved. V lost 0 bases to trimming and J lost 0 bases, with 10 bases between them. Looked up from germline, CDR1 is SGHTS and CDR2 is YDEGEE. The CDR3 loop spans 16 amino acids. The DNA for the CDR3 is TGTGCCAGCAGCTTGGTAGCGTTTTCCTCTGGAAACACCATATATTTT. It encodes CASSLVAFSSGNTIYF.

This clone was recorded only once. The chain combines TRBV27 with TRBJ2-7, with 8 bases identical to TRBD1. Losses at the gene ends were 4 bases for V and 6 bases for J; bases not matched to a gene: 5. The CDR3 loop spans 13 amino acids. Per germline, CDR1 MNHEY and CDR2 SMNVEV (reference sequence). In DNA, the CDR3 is TGTGCCAGCAGTTATTTGGACAGGGCCGAGCAGTACTTC. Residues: CASSYLDRAEQYF.

DNA for the CDR3: TGTGCCAGCAGCTCATCTAGCGGGAGCGTCTACAATGAGCAGTTCTTC. Translating gives CASSSSSGSVYNEQFF. The gene calls are TRBV7-9 and TRBJ2-1; TRBD2 agrees at 10 bases. The CDR3 spans 16 residues. Losses at the gene ends were 4 bases for V and 3 bases for J; bases not matched to a gene: 6. CDR1 is SEHNR, CDR2 FQNEAQ, per germline (reference sequence).

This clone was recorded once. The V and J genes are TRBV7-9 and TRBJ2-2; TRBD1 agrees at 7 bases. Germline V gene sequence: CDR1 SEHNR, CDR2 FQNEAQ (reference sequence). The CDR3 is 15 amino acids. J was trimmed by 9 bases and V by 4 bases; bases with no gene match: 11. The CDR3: CASSSFNTGARELFF. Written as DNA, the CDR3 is TGTGCCAGCAGCTCATTCAACACAGGGGCGCGGGAGCTGTTTTTT.

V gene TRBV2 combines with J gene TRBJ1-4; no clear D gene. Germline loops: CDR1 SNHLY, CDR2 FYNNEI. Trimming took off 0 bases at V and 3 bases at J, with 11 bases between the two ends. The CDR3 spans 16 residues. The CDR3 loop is CASSEALGYSNEKLFF. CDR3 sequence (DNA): TGTGCCAGCAGTGAAGCGCTCGGGTACTCTAATGAAAAACTGTTTTTT.

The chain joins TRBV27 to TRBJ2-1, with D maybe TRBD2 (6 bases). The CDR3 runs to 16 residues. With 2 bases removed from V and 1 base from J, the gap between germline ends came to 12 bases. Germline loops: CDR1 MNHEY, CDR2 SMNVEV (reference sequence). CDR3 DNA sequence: TGTGCCAGCAGTTTAAAGGTAGGGAGGTCCTACAATGAGCAGTTCTTC. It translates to CASSLKVGRSYNEQFF.

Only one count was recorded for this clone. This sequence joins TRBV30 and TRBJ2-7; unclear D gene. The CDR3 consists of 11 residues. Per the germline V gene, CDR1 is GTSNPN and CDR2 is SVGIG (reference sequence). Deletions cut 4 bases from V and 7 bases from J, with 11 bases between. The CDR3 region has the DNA TGTGCCTGGATGTTTGGAGCGGAGCAGTACTTC. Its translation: CAWMFGAEQYF.

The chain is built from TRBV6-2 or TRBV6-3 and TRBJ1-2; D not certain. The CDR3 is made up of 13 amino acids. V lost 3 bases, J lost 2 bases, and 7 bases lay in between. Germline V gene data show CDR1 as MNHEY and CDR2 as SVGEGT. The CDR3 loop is CASSYSENYGYTF. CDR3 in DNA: TGTGCCAGCAGTTATTCGGAGAACTATGGCTACACCTTC.

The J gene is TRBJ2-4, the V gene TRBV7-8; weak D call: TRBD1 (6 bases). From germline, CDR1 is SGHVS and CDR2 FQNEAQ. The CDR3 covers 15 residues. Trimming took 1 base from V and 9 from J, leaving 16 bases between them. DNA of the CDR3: TGTGCCAGCAGCTTAGGTCGCAGGGGAAAAGGCATTCAGTACTTC. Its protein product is CASSLGRRGKGIQYF. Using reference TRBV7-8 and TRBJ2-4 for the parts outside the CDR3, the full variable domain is GAGVSQSPRYKVAKRGQDVALRCDPISGHVSLFWYQQALGQGPEFLTYFQNEAQLDKSGLPSDRFFAERPEGSVSTLKIQRTQQEDSAVYLCASSLGRRGKGIQYFGAGTRLSVL.

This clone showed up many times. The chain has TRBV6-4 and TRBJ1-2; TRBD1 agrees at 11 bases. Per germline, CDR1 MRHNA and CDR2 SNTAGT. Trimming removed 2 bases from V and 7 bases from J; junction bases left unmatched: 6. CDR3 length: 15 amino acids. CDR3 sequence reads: CASSDTGQGVGGYTF. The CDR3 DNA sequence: TGTGCCAGCAGTGACACGGGACAGGGGGTCGGTGGCTACACCTTC.

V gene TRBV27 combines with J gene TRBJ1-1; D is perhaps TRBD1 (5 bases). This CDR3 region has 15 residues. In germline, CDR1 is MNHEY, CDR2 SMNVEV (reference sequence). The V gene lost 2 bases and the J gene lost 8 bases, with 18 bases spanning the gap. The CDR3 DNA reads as TGTGCCAGCAGTTTAAAGACAGACCTCCCCCTGGAAGCTTTCTTT. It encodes CASSLKTDLPLEAFF.

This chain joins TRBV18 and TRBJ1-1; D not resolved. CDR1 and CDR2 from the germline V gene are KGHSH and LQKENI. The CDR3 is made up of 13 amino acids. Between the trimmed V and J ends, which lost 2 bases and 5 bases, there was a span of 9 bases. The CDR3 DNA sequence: TGTGCCAGCTCACCATCGAGGGATACTGAAGCTTTCTTT. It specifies CASSPSRDTEAFF.

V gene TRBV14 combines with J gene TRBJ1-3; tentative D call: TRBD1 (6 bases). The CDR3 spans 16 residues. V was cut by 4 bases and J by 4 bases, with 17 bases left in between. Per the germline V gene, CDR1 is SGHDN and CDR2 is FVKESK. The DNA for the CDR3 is TGTGCCAGCAGCCGCGGGGGCTCAGAACAAGGAAACACCATATATTTT. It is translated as CASSRGGSEQGNTIYF. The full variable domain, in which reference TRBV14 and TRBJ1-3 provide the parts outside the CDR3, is EAGVTQFPSHSVIEKGQTVTLRCDPISGHDNLYWYRRVMGKEIKFLLHFVKESKQDESGMPNNRFLAERTGGTYSTLKVQPAELEDSGVYFCASSRGGSEQGNTIYFGEGSWLTVV.

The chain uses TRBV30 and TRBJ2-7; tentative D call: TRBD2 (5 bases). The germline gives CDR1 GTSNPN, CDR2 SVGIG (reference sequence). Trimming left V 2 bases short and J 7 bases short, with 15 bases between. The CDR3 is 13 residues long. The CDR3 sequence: CAWSREPGDEQYF. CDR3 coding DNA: TGTGCCTGGAGTCGGGAACCTGGGGATGAGCAGTACTTC.

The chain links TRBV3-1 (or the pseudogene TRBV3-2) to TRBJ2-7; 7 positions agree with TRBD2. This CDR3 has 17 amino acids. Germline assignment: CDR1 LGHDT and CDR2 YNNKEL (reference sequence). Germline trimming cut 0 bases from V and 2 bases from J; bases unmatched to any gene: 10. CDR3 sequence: CASSQDKRLAFPYEQYF. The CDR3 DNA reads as TGTGCCAGCAGCCAAGATAAGAGACTAGCATTCCCCTACGAGCAGTACTTC.

The CDR3 DNA is TGTGCCAGCCTAGACAGGGGGAATCAGCCCCAGCATTTT. It encodes CASLDRGNQPQHF. This chain connects TRBV6-5 to TRBJ1-5; TRBD1 aligns across 9 bases. There are 13 residues in the CDR3. CDR1 is MNHEY, CDR2 SVGAGI, per germline. The J segment lost 4 bases and the V segment lost 8 bases, leaving 3 bases of the junction unmatched.

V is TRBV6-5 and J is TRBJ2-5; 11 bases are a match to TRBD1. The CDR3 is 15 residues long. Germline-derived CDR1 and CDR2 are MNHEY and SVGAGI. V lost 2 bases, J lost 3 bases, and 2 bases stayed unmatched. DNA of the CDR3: TGTGCCAGCAGTTACGGGACAGGGGGAAAAGAGACCCAGTACTTC. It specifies CASSYGTGGKETQYF.

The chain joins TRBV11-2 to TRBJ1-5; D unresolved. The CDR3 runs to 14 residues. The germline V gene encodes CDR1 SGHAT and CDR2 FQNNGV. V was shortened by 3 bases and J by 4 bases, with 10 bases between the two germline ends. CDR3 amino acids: CASSLTGSNQPQHF. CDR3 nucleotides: TGTGCCAGCAGCTTGACGGGTTCTAATCAGCCCCAGCATTTT.

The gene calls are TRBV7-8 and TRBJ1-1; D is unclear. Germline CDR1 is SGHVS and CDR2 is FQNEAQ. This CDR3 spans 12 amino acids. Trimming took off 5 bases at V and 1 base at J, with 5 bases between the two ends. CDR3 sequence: CASSRQNTEAFF. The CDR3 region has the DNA TGTGCCAGCAGCCGACAGAACACTGAAGCTTTCTTT.

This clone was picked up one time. CDR3 sequence reads: CSVDDKFRYNEQFF. The CDR3 DNA is TGCAGCGTAGACGACAAGTTCCGATACAATGAGCAGTTCTTC. J is TRBJ2-1 and V is TRBV29-1; D ambiguous. V was clipped by 6 bases and J by 4 bases, with 16 bases between them. The CDR3 is 14 amino acids. CDR1 is SQVTM and CDR2 is ANQGSEA in the germline V gene.

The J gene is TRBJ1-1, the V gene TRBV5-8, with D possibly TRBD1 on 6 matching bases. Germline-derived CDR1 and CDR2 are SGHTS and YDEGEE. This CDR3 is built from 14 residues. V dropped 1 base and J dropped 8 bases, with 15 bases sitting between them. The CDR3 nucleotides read TGTGCCAGCAGCTTGCAGGGGAGTACCGCAGAAGCTTTCTTT. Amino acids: CASSLQGSTAEAFF. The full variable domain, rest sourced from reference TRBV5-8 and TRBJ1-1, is EAGVTQSPTHLIKTRGQQATLRCSPISGHTSVYWYQQALGLGLQFLLWYDEGEERNRGNFPPRFSGRQFPNYSSELNVNALELEDSALYLCASSLQGSTAEAFFGQGTRLTVV.